A single sample gave rise to the 22 T cell receptor beta chains below, sequenced in a study of blood T cell repertoires in COVID-19. Clones were read by immunoSEQ multiplex PCR, and TCRdb kept only the in-frame ones, dropping some. The repertoire holds 250,000 or so clones, roughly four fifths seen once, with roughly 1.8% in the top ten. Specimen: PBMCs or T cells enriched from blood (not recorded which). The receptors originated from a man in his 60s who had recovered from COVID-19.

The chain has TRBV7-9 and TRBJ1-1; TRBD1 might be the D (5 bases). Trimming pared 6 bases from V and 4 bases from J, leaving 15 bases between. Germline lookup yields CDR1 SEHNR and CDR2 FQNEAQ (reference sequence). CDR3 length equals 14 residues. CDR3 DNA: TGTGCCAGCAGTCACCGAGACAGTCTCACTGAAGCTTTCTTT. Its protein is CASSHRDSLTEAFF.

The rearrangement uses TRBV14 and TRBJ2-1, with TRBD2 matching over 13 bases. CDR1 is SGHDN and CDR2 is FVKESK in the germline V gene. The CDR3 consists of 19 residues. With V trimmed by 3 bases and J by 1 base, 9 bases remained unmatched. This chain's CDR3 is CASSHLGTSGGGSYNEQFF. CDR3 bases: TGTGCCAGCAGCCACTTGGGTACTAGCGGGGGGGGATCCTACAATGAGCAGTTCTTC.

This clone occurred a few times. J is TRBJ1-1 and V is TRBV7-3; D gene unclear. Germline lookup yields CDR1 SGHTA and CDR2 FQGTGA. This CDR3 has 14 residues. V was cut by 9 bases and J by 1 base, with 15 bases left in between. The CDR3 coding sequence is TGTGCCAGTATGAGGGAAGAAGGGAACACTGAAGCTTTCTTT. Amino acid sequence: CASMREEGNTEAFF.

The V and J genes are TRBV19 and TRBJ2-6; a weak D match, TRBD1 (6 bases). The germline V gene has CDR1 LNHDA and CDR2 SQIVND (reference sequence). Trimming removed 7 bases at V and 6 bases at J, with 16 bases between. The CDR3 has 15 residues. Here the CDR3 reads CASTGDKTVANVLTF. DNA for the CDR3: TGTGCCAGTACCGGGGACAAAACTGTGGCCAACGTCCTGACTTTC.

This clone was recorded once. The chain joins TRBV10-3 to TRBJ2-3; 10 bases line up with TRBD2. Germline V lookup: CDR1 ENHRY, CDR2 SYGVKD. The length of the CDR3 is 14 residues. With V trimmed by 6 bases and J by 6 bases, 6 bases remained unmatched. CDR3 amino acids: CAIRPSGGDDTQYF. CDR3 DNA: TGTGCCATCAGGCCCAGCGGGGGGGATGATACGCAGTATTTT.

CDR3 sequence (DNA): TGTGCCAGTAGTGCCCGGGACAGGGGTCGACTGTTTTTT. It specifies CASSARDRGRLFF. The chain uses TRBV19 and TRBJ1-4; TRBD1 matches 10 bases. Germline-derived CDR1 and CDR2 are LNHDA and SQIVND (reference sequence). V trimming: 5 bases; J trimming: 13 bases; junction bases outside the gene matches: 7. CDR3 length: 13 residues.

The CDR3 is CASRVDRGTETQYF. The CDR3 nucleotides read TGTGCCAGCAGGGTGGACAGGGGGACGGAGACCCAGTACTTC. The chain is built from TRBV5-5 and TRBJ2-5, with 10 bases fitting TRBD1. This CDR3 has 14 residues. The germline V gene has CDR1 SGHKS and CDR2 YYEKEE (reference sequence). After removal of 5 bases from V and 5 bases from J, the junction contained 6 bases not matched to a gene.

The chain combines TRBV24-1 with TRBJ2-7; 10 bases match TRBD1. J was trimmed by 5 bases and V by 12 bases; bases with no gene match: 6. There are 12 residues in the CDR3. Germline V gives CDR1 KGHDR, CDR2 SFDVKD. The CDR3 protein is CAARQGAHEQYF. The CDR3 bases are TGTGCCGCCCGACAGGGGGCCCACGAGCAGTACTTC.

The chain couples TRBV7-9 to TRBJ2-1; TRBD2 matches at 13 bases. The germline V gene has CDR1 SEHNR and CDR2 FQNEAQ (reference sequence). The V and J ends lost 4 bases and 6 bases, in that order; junction bases with no gene match: 6. CDR3 length: 16 amino acids. CDR3 residues: CASSSRTSGGGNEQFF. The CDR3 DNA reads TGTGCCAGCAGCTCCAGGACTAGCGGGGGTGGCAATGAGCAGTTCTTC.

This chain uses TRBV5-1 with TRBJ1-3, with TRBD1 matching 7 bases. Germline CDR1 and CDR2: SGHRS and YFSETQ. This CDR3 has 15 residues. V dropped 0 bases and J dropped 8; count of bases not matched to a gene: 8. The CDR3 nucleotides read TGCGCCAGCAGCTTGGACAGGGGAGAGGGAGACACCATATATTTT. Protein product: CASSLDRGEGDTIYF.

The CDR3 protein is CASSLRVAGGYGEQYF. DNA for the CDR3: TGCGCCAGCAGCTTGCGGGTGGCAGGGGGCTACGGCGAGCAGTACTTC. This chain connects TRBV5-1 to TRBJ2-7; 8 bases agree with TRBD1. Germline values: CDR1 SGHRS, CDR2 YFSETQ. The CDR3 consists of 16 residues. The junction had 12 bases not matched to a gene; V was cut back by 1 base and J by 6 bases.

This chain joins TRBV4-3 and TRBJ1-1; D gene ambiguous. In germline, CDR1 is LGHNA, CDR2 YSLEER. This CDR3 spans 15 amino acids. Trimming stripped 2 bases from V and 4 bases from J, with 14 bases between. In nucleotides, the CDR3 is TGCGCCAGCAGCCAAATCGCGGATACTCTCACTGAAGCTTTCTTT. Protein: CASSQIADTLTEAFF.

In this sample, this clone turned up a few times. In DNA, the CDR3 is TGTGCCAGCAGCTTAGACGGGGTTTTGACTGAAGCTTTCTTT. It yields the protein CASSLDGVLTEAFF. This sequence joins TRBV11-2 and TRBJ1-1; no clear D. V gave up 0 bases and J gave up 5 bases, with 10 bases separating them. CDR1 and CDR2 (germline): SGHAT, FQNNGV. This CDR3 comprises 14 residues.

The chain carries TRBV7-9 and TRBJ1-1; TRBD1 might be the D (5 bases). The CDR3 spans 17 residues. Between the trimmed V and J ends, which lost 2 bases and 0 bases, there was a span of 16 bases. The V gene's germline CDR1 is SEHNR and CDR2 FQNEAQ (reference sequence). Here the CDR3 DNA reads TGTGCCAGCAGCTTAACTACGGGGGGACTTCTGAACACTGAAGCTTTCTTT. Amino acids: CASSLTTGGLLNTEAFF.

CDR3: CASSQGTGGAYETQYF. The DNA for the CDR3 is TGTGCCAGCAGCCAAGGGACAGGGGGCGCGTACGAGACCCAGTACTTC. This sequence joins TRBV3-1 (or the pseudogene TRBV3-2) and TRBJ2-5; 11 bases line up with TRBD1. Germline V CDR1 and CDR2: LGHDT, YNNKEL (reference sequence). Trimming removed 1 base from V and 5 bases from J; junction bases left unmatched: 6. The CDR3 consists of 16 residues.

The V and J genes are TRBV6-4 and TRBJ2-5; TRBD2 is a possible D gene (7 bases). Germline CDR1 and CDR2: MRHNA and SNTAGT. V lost 5 bases and J 5 bases, leaving 12 bases between the germline ends. This CDR3 is built from 13 residues. The CDR3 DNA reads as TGTGCCAGCAGTAGGGGGGGGTTGGAGACCCAGTACTTC. This codes for CASSRGGLETQYF.

The genes are TRBV30 and TRBJ1-4; D might be TRBD1 (5 bases). The CDR3 sequence is 13 residues long. The germline V and J ends were trimmed by 4 bases and 6 bases, with 12 bases remaining between them. CDR1 and CDR2 (germline): GTSNPN, SVGIG (reference sequence). The CDR3 sequence: CAWTGDEDEKLFF. The CDR3 DNA reads TGTGCCTGGACGGGGGACGAGGATGAAAAACTGTTTTTT.

The gene calls are TRBV4-3 and TRBJ2-2; D remains ambiguous. This CDR3 is 16 amino acids long. From germline, CDR1 is LGHNA and CDR2 YSLEER. V dropped 1 base and J dropped 2 bases, with 11 bases sitting between them. The CDR3 DNA is TGCGCCAGCAGCCAAGCGGGTCGTGGTAACACCGGGGAGCTGTTTTTT. Protein: CASSQAGRGNTGELFF.

V and J are TRBV4-1 and TRBJ1-4; the D gene is possibly TRBD1 (5 bases). The V end was cut by 0 bases, the J end by 8 bases, with 16 bases between. The CDR3 is made up of 16 amino acids. Per the germline V gene, CDR1 is MGHRA and CDR2 is YSYEKL. The CDR3 spells CASSQEIGGFAEKLFF. CDR3 bases: TGCGCCAGCAGCCAAGAAATTGGGGGGTTCGCGGAAAAACTGTTTTTT.

The chain couples TRBV5-1 to TRBJ1-1; no definite D call. V was trimmed by 0 bases and J by 1 base, leaving 7 bases between them. In germline, CDR1 is SGHRS, CDR2 YFSETQ. The CDR3 spans 14 residues. CDR3 sequence (DNA): TGCGCCAGCAGCTTGGCCCCAGAGAACACTGAAGCTTTCTTT. Residues: CASSLAPENTEAFF.

This clone was seen only once. The chain couples TRBV6-5 to TRBJ1-3; perhaps TRBD1 as D (6 bases). The CDR3 has 15 residues. The germline CDR1 and CDR2 sequences are MNHEY and SVGAGI. Trimming left V 4 bases short and J 0 bases short, with 10 bases between. DNA of the CDR3: TGTGCCAGCAGTTTATACAGGGACTCTGGAAACACCATATATTTT. It specifies CASSLYRDSGNTIYF.

The gene calls are TRBV6-5 and TRBJ1-1, with 7 bases fitting TRBD1. The CDR3 has 16 residues. The junction had 9 bases not matched to a gene; V was cut back by 2 bases and J by 3 bases. Germline CDR1 reads MNHEY; CDR2 reads SVGAGI. The CDR3: CASSYQNTGVDTEAFF. The CDR3 nucleotides read TGTGCCAGCAGTTACCAAAATACAGGGGTAGACACTGAAGCTTTCTTT.